Listed here is a single TCR beta chain. The source of the sample is a study of blood T cell repertoires in COVID-19. Study-wide context: Acute and convalescent COVID-19 samples came from the United States, Italy and Spain.

Assay: immunoSEQ multiplex PCR; the TCRdb copy retains only in-frame clones and omits some. The data show about 270,000 clones, approximately 90% seen once. This CDR3 is 17 amino acids long. Germline V lookup: CDR1 MNHEY, CDR2 SMNVEV (reference sequence). V lost 2 bases to trimming and J lost 4 bases; unmatched junction nucleotides: 11. Participants were aged roughly 18 to 90 years from 20 to 30 US areas. Grouping used clinical history reported by participants in a survey and questionnaire. The receptor was derived from a man between 40 and 49 years old who had been exposed to COVID-19. This chain uses TRBV27 with TRBJ1-2; 9 bases map to TRBD1. Specimen: PBMCs or T cells enriched from blood (not recorded which). The CDR3, as DNA: TGTGCCAGCAGTTTAACTTTGGCACAGGGGGCTTCCTATGGCTACACCTTC. This sequence encodes CASSLTLAQGASYGYTF.